These 5 T cell receptor beta chains were all obtained from the same sample, sequenced in a study of CD8 T cells in Susac syndrome. It was with random hexamers that roughly 0.45 to 1 ug RNA was reverse transcribed. MiXCR was run by TCRdb on the immunoSEQ multiplex PCR reads, yielding one entry per CDR3 protein. Of about 69,000 distinct CDR3 sequences listed, approximately 95% were seen once; the top ten hold about 0.26%. The sample consisted of CD8+ T cells from PBMCs. The receptors were gathered from a human donor in good health.

This clonotype was observed a few times. The chain couples TRBV5-4 to TRBJ2-4, with 8 nucleotides matching TRBD2. The germline V gene has CDR1 SGHNT and CDR2 YYREEE (reference sequence). The CDR3 runs to 12 residues. With 3 bases clipped from V and 9 bases from J, the junction kept 2 bases outside the gene matches. As DNA, the CDR3 is TGTGCCAGCAGCTACGGGAGGGGCATTCAGTACTTC. It codes for CASSYGRGIQYF. Based on the CDR3 plus reference TRBV5-4 and TRBJ2-4, the full variable domain is ETGVTQSPTHLIKTRGQQVTLRCSSQSGHNTVSWYQQALGQGPQFIFQYYREEENGRGNFPPRFSGLQFPNYSSELNVNALELDDSALYLCASSYGRGIQYFGAGTRLSVL.

The chain recombines TRBV7-9 with TRBJ1-1, with unresolved D. The germline gives CDR1 SEHNR, CDR2 FQNEAQ (reference sequence). The V end lost 1 base, the J end lost 7 bases, and 10 bases lay between the germline ends. CDR3 length: 13 residues. The CDR3 spells CASSLEGSDEAFF. The CDR3 DNA sequence: TGTGCCAGCAGCTTAGAGGGTTCGGATGAAGCTTTCTTT.

The J gene is TRBJ2-1, the V gene TRBV20-1, with TRBD2 matching over 14 bases. V dropped 6 bases and J dropped 4; count of bases not matched to a gene: 17. Germline loops: CDR1 DFQATT, CDR2 SNEGSKA (reference sequence). CDR3 size: 19 residues. The CDR3 loop is CSALAPDGLAGGLYNEQFF. The CDR3 nucleotides are TGCAGTGCCCTGGCCCCCGACGGACTAGCGGGGGGCCTGTACAATGAGCAGTTCTTC.

This clonotype came up once. The chain recombines TRBV6-5 with TRBJ2-7, with TRBD2 identical over 9 bases. J lost 1 base, V lost 0 bases, and 4 bases had no gene match. This CDR3 region has 16 residues. The germline V gene encodes CDR1 MNHEY and CDR2 SVGAGI. CDR3 DNA sequence: TGTGCCAGCAGTTACTCATCTAGCGGGATTTCCTACGAGCAGTACTTC. Translating it yields CASSYSSSGISYEQYF.

This chain joins TRBV7-3 and TRBJ2-7; 7 nucleotides match TRBD1. From germline, CDR1 is SGHTA and CDR2 FQGTGA. The length of the CDR3 is 13 residues. The trim removed 5 bases at V and 3 bases at J, leaving 4 bases unmatched. The CDR3 DNA is TGTGCCAGCAGCCTGGGACAGTACTACGAGCAGTACTTC. Translated: CASSLGQYYEQYF.